The 26 T cell receptor beta chains given below trace back to one sample, sequenced in a study of relationships among human T cell subsets. TCR alpha and beta CDR3s were amplified from mRNA by semiquantitative ARM-PCR. In ARM-PCR, communal superprimers followed tagged nested gene-specific primers for exponential amplification. TCRdb reprocessed the multiplex PCR reads with MiXCR, giving one entry per CDR3 protein. The profile shows some 14,000 distinct CDR3 sequences, about 60% of them singletons. CD4+CD25+ regulatory T cells came from anti-CD25 bead selection of positively selected CD4+ cells. Material for sequencing was Tregs sorted from blood. The receptor set was obtained from a man aged 40-50 years in good health.

The chain employs TRBV28 and TRBJ2-1, with a possible D match to TRBD1 (6 bases). Trimming cost V 5 bases and J 3 bases, with 17 bases left between them. Germline CDR1 MDHEN, CDR2 SYDVKM. The CDR3 is made up of 16 amino acids. The CDR3 nucleotides are TGTGCCAGCAGTCAAGAACAGGGCTTTGGCTACAATGAGCAGTTCTTC. This encodes CASSQEQGFGYNEQFF.

The V and J genes are TRBV5-4 and TRBJ2-5, with 9 nucleotides matching TRBD1. The CDR3 is 14 residues long. V lost 3 bases to trimming and J lost 5 bases; unmatched junction nucleotides: 5. The germline gives CDR1 SGHNT, CDR2 YYREEE (reference sequence). Here the CDR3 reads CASSSGTGRETQYF. The CDR3 DNA sequence: TGTGCCAGCAGCTCCGGGACAGGGAGGGAGACCCAGTACTTC.

This sequence joins TRBV28 and TRBJ2-1, with TRBD2 matching over 14 bases. Germline values: CDR1 MDHEN, CDR2 SYDVKM. The CDR3 is 16 amino acids. Trimming removed 6 bases from V and 10 bases from J; junction bases left unmatched: 11. CDR3 in amino acids: CASSLTGLAGVREQFF. DNA for the CDR3: TGTGCCAGCAGCTTAACGGGACTAGCGGGAGTAAGAGAGCAGTTCTTC.

In its sample, this clonotype was seen once. The V and J genes are TRBV20-1 and TRBJ1-1, with a weak D call TRBD1 (6 bases). Germline V gene lookup returns CDR1 DFQATT and CDR2 SNEGSKA (reference sequence). V lost 5 bases and J lost 5, with 15 bases in between. This CDR3 spans 13 amino acids. The CDR3 sequence is CSAPAGAHTEAFF. CDR3 in DNA: TGCAGTGCTCCTGCAGGGGCACATACTGAAGCTTTCTTT.

The genes are TRBV20-1 and TRBJ2-1; TRBD1 matches at 8 bases. Germline CDR1 DFQATT, CDR2 SNEGSKA (reference sequence). Trimming at V came to 5 bases and at J to 6 bases, leaving 24 bases not matched to a gene. The CDR3 contains 19 residues. CDR3 bases: TGCAGTGCTTCCGGACAGGGCAACCAAAGGCGCGGGCGATCCAATGAGCAGTTCTTC. Protein: CSASGQGNQRRGRSNEQFF.

The table lists this clonotype with a few counts. The chain couples TRBV6-1 to TRBJ1-1; TRBD1 might be the D (6 bases). CDR3 length: 15 amino acids. Germline V gives CDR1 MNHNS, CDR2 SASEGT. V was clipped by 3 bases and J by 0 bases, with 11 bases between them. CDR3 in amino acids: CASSDGGALNTEAFF. DNA of the CDR3: TGTGCCAGCAGTGATGGGGGGGCACTGAACACTGAAGCTTTCTTT.

This clonotype was recorded once. V gene TRBV12-3 or TRBV12-4 combines with J gene TRBJ2-1; 7 positions agree with TRBD2. CDR3 length: 15 residues. V trimming: 4 bases; J trimming: 2 bases; junction bases outside the gene matches: 5. CDR3 nucleotide sequence: TGTGCCAGCAGTTCCAGGGAGGGGCCCTACAATGAGCAGTTCTTC. It codes for CASSSREGPYNEQFF.

The chain carries TRBV4-1 and TRBJ2-1; 9 bases are shared with TRBD1. The length of the CDR3 is 15 residues. The germline CDR1 and CDR2 sequences are MGHRA and YSYEKL. The J segment lost 7 bases and the V segment lost 4 bases, leaving 8 bases of the junction unmatched. The CDR3 here is CASSRGQGSWNEQFF. The CDR3 DNA follows: TGCGCCAGCAGCCGAGGACAGGGGAGCTGGAATGAGCAGTTCTTC.

The chain couples TRBV5-1 to TRBJ2-7; D is undetermined. The germline V gene has CDR1 SGHRS and CDR2 YFSETQ. Trimming removed 4 bases from V and 3 bases from J, with 5 bases in between. CDR3 length equals 11 residues. CDR3 in amino acids: CASSAYYEQYF. In nucleotides, the CDR3 is TGCGCCAGCAGCGCGTACTACGAGCAGTACTTC.

J is TRBJ2-7 and V is TRBV7-6; D uncertain. This CDR3 has 13 residues. Germline CDR1 reads SGHVS; CDR2 reads FNYEAQ. V dropped 7 bases and J dropped 2 bases, with 12 bases sitting between them. CDR3 sequence reads: CASTRSGTYEQYF. For the CDR3, the DNA is TGTGCCAGCACCCGATCGGGCACCTACGAGCAGTACTTC.

This clonotype occurred a few times. The rearrangement uses TRBV29-1 and TRBJ2-3; TRBD2 matches at 14 bases. The CDR3 has 15 residues. The germline V gene encodes CDR1 SQVTM and CDR2 ANQGSEA. J lost 6 bases, V lost 7 bases, and 9 bases had no gene match. The CDR3 coding sequence is TGCAGCGGCCTGGGACTAGCGGGGGAAGGGGATACGCAGTATTTT. Translating it yields CSGLGLAGEGDTQYF.

The sample holds one count of this clonotype. The gene calls are TRBV19 and TRBJ2-1, with a weak D call TRBD1 (5 bases). Per the germline V gene, CDR1 is LNHDA and CDR2 is SQIVND (reference sequence). This CDR3 is 14 amino acids long. V was trimmed by 7 bases and J by 8 bases, leaving 18 bases between them. The CDR3 region is CASTPRGSRYEQFF. The CDR3 DNA follows: TGTGCCAGTACCCCAAGGGGATCCCGCTATGAGCAGTTCTTC. Drawing the rest from reference TRBV19 and TRBJ2-1, the complete variable domain is DGGITQSPKYLFRKEGQNVTLSCEQNLNHDAMYWYRQDPGQGLRLIYYSQIVNDFQKGDIAEGYSVSREKKESFPLTVTSAQKNPTAFYLCASTPRGSRYEQFFGPGTRLTVL.

This chain links TRBV11-2 with TRBJ2-4; 7 nucleotides line up with TRBD2. This CDR3 has 15 residues. CDR1 is SGHAT, CDR2 FQNNGV, per germline. V dropped 5 bases and J dropped 4; count of bases not matched to a gene: 8. The CDR3: CASSPSGAGKNIQYF. The CDR3 nucleotides read TGTGCCAGCAGCCCCAGCGGAGCGGGAAAAAACATTCAGTACTTC. The full variable domain, rest sourced from reference TRBV11-2 and TRBJ2-4, is EAGVAQSPRYKIIEKRQSVAFWCNPISGHATLYWYQQILGQGPKLLIQFQNNGVVDDSQLPKDRFSAERLKGVDSTLKIQPAKLEDSAVYLCASSPSGAGKNIQYFGAGTRLSVL.

The rearrangement uses TRBV10-3 and TRBJ2-3; D is perhaps TRBD2 (5 bases). Per germline, CDR1 ENHRY and CDR2 SYGVKD. The V end lost 4 bases, the J end lost 0 bases, and 8 bases lay between the germline ends. This CDR3 spans 14 amino acids. The CDR3 sequence: CAISGQRSTDTQYF. The DNA of the CDR3 is TGTGCCATCAGTGGTCAGCGGAGCACAGATACGCAGTATTTT.

V usage is TRBV20-1 and J usage is TRBJ2-5; TRBD2 is a possible D gene (5 bases). CDR3 length: 11 amino acids. From germline, CDR1 is DFQATT and CDR2 SNEGSKA (reference sequence). Trimming cost V 1 base and J 5 bases, with 5 bases left between them. Here the CDR3 DNA reads TGCAGTGCTAGAGGCGGGGAGACCCAGTACTTC. As protein: CSARGGETQYF.

The gene calls are TRBV20-1 and TRBJ2-5; the D is unclear. The CDR3 has 12 residues. V was pared by 5 bases and J by 1 base, with 8 bases between. Germline V CDR1 and CDR2: DFQATT, SNEGSKA (reference sequence). The CDR3 DNA reads as TGCAGTGCTCAACCAGGCCAAGAGACCCAGTACTTC. As protein: CSAQPGQETQYF.

The V and J genes are TRBV7-3 and TRBJ2-1, with D unclear. The CDR3 has 13 residues. Germline lookup yields CDR1 SGHTA and CDR2 FQGTGA. The germline V and J ends were trimmed by 1 base and 4 bases, with 5 bases remaining between them. CDR3 amino acids: CASSLIDYNEQFF. The CDR3 DNA sequence: TGTGCCAGCAGCTTAATAGATTACAATGAGCAGTTCTTC.

As concerns this clonotype: Just one base apart from a much larger clone, this may be a read error. The chain's CDR3 is CAVSERRGYTF. DNA for the CDR3: TGTGCTGTGAGCGAGAGGAGGGGCTACACCTTC. This chain links TRBV11-1 with TRBJ1-2; D is undetermined. CDR1 and CDR2 from the germline V gene are SGHAT and FQDESV (reference sequence). The CDR3 is 11 amino acids.

This clonotype was detected only once. The chain couples TRBV11-2 to TRBJ1-1; tentatively, D is TRBD1 (5 bases). Germline CDR1 SGHAT, CDR2 FQNNGV. V was shortened by 0 bases and J by 5 bases, with 10 bases between the two germline ends. CDR3 length equals 14 residues. The CDR3 spells CASSLDSPGTEAFF. As DNA, the CDR3 is TGTGCCAGCAGCTTAGATAGCCCAGGGACTGAAGCTTTCTTT.

This chain uses TRBV11-2 with TRBJ2-5, with 10 bases aligning to TRBD2. The CDR3 contains 15 residues. V lost 1 base, J lost 4 bases, and 3 bases stayed unmatched. CDR1 and CDR2 from the germline V gene are SGHAT and FQNNGV. The CDR3 sequence: CASSLGLAGLETQYF. In DNA, the CDR3 is TGTGCCAGCAGCTTAGGACTAGCGGGCTTAGAGACCCAGTACTTC.

On this clonotype: A read error may produce the germline difference seen at one junction end. The rearrangement links TRBV3-1 to TRBJ1-1; TRBD1 might be the D (5 bases). The CDR3 loop spans 13 amino acids. Germline V gene sequence: CDR1 LGHDT, CDR2 YNNKEL (reference sequence). CDR3 coding DNA: TGTGCCAGCAGACTTTCAGGGAACACTGAAGCTCTCTTT. It is translated as CASRLSGNTEALF.

The sample holds one count of this clonotype. The chain recombines TRBV12-3 or TRBV12-4 with TRBJ2-1; D may be TRBD1 (5 bases). CDR3 length equals 13 residues. The V gene lost 3 bases and the J gene lost 12 bases, with 15 bases spanning the gap. The CDR3 DNA sequence: TGTGCCAGCAGTTTTGGAAGGGCAGGGTGGCAGTTCTTC. Protein: CASSFGRAGWQFF.

The J gene is TRBJ2-2, the V gene TRBV27; no clear D gene. V gave up 6 bases and J gave up 7 bases, with 15 bases separating them. The CDR3 extends over 14 amino acids. Germline V gives CDR1 MNHEY, CDR2 SMNVEV (reference sequence). The CDR3 coding sequence is TGTGCCAGCAGCCACGAGAGTACGGGCGGGGAGCTGTTTTTT. This encodes CASSHESTGGELFF.

Only a few counts were recorded for this clonotype. This chain uses TRBV7-8 with TRBJ2-5; 13 nucleotides agree with TRBD2. This CDR3 spans 19 amino acids. V lost 1 base to trimming and J lost 2 bases; unmatched junction nucleotides: 10. Per germline, CDR1 SGHVS and CDR2 FQNEAQ. In DNA, the CDR3 is TGTGCCAGCAGCTTAGGCCGGACTAGCGGGGGACCTCAGCAAGAGACCCAGTACTTC. Amino acid sequence: CASSLGRTSGGPQQETQYF.

This clonotype was found a few times. The rearrangement joins TRBV6-2 or TRBV6-3 to TRBJ2-5; D assignment may be TRBD1 or TRBD2 (6 bases each). V gave up 2 bases and J gave up 2 bases, with 18 bases separating them. This CDR3 contains 17 residues. Germline V gene data show CDR1 as MNHEY and CDR2 as SVGEGT. The CDR3 region is CASSYVQGTGQQETQYF. CDR3 bases: TGTGCCAGCAGTTACGTTCAAGGGACTGGACAGCAAGAGACCCAGTACTTC.

The table lists this clonotype with a count of one. The chain has TRBV4-1 and TRBJ1-1; D call uncertain. Germline V gene lookup returns CDR1 MGHRA and CDR2 YSYEKL. Trimming took off 4 bases at V and 1 base at J, with 19 bases between the two ends. The CDR3 has 17 residues. The CDR3 DNA reads TGCGCCAGCAGCCTAATTGAGGTACGCGGCTCGAACACTGAAGCTTTCTTT. This codes for CASSLIEVRGSNTEAFF.